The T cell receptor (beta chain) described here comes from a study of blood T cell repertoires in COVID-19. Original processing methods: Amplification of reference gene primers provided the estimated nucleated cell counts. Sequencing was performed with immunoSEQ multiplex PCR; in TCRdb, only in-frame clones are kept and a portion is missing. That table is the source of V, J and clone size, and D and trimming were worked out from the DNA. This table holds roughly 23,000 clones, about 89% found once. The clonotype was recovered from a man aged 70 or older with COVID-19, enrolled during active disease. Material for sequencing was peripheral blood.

The CDR3 nucleotides are TGTGCCACCAGGCCGGGACTGGGATACGAGCAGTACTTC. Its protein product is CATRPGLGYEQYF. The rearrangement uses TRBV6-5 and TRBJ2-7; D perhaps matches TRBD2 (6 bases). The length of the CDR3 is 13 residues. Germline V gene sequence: CDR1 MNHEY, CDR2 SVGAGI. Trimming stripped 10 bases from V and 4 bases from J, with 17 bases between.